This record concerns one TCR beta chain sequence. These data come from a study of T cell changes during pregnancy in multiple sclerosis. Germline V lookup: CDR1 LNHDA, CDR2 SQIVND (reference sequence). V trimming: 4 bases; J trimming: 2 bases; junction bases outside the gene matches: 9. CDR3 length: 16 residues. The data were produced by immunoSEQ multiplex PCR, yet TCRdb's version contains in-frame clones alone and is incomplete. Seen here are about 32,000 clones, more than 85% observed once, and the top ten hold around 0.42%. This sequence joins TRBV19 and TRBJ2-7; TRBD1 aligns across 9 bases. The clonotype was recovered from a female donor with multiple sclerosis, enrolled in a pregnancy study. Sequencing used CD4+ T cells from peripheral blood mononuclear cells, obtained in the second trimester of pregnancy. The CDR3 region is CASSRRTGAQPYEQYF. The CDR3 bases are TGTGCCAGTAGTAGGAGGACAGGGGCCCAACCCTACGAGCAGTACTTC.